A single T cell receptor beta chain is shown here with its context. The data were obtained in a study of control samples from healthy donors and cancer patients. The assay was immunoSEQ multiplex PCR, and TCRdb's table has in-frame clones only and misses some. The data show 99,000 or so clones, roughly four fifths seen once. Input material: blood. This receptor was identified in a man in his 60s in good health.

CDR3 bases: TGTGCCAGCAGCGTAGGGGTCGGACAGGGGGCGCGACTAAGTGAAAAACTGTTTTTT. Translating gives CASSVGVGQGARLSEKLFF. V gene TRBV9 combines with J gene TRBJ1-4; 11 bases are shared with TRBD1. V lost 0 bases, J lost 7 bases, and 14 bases stayed unmatched. This CDR3 comprises 19 residues. The germline V gene has CDR1 SGDLS and CDR2 YYNGEE.